The rows below give T cell receptor beta chains drawn from one sample of a study of blood T cells in healthy people across ages. TCRdb reanalysed the 5' RACE reads using MiXCR and keeps one entry per CDR3 protein. The profile shows about 640,000 distinct CDR3 sequences, roughly three fifths of them singletons. Material for sequencing was blood. Source of these receptors: a man between 60 and 75 years old in good health. Each CDR3 is given with its conserved first and last residue.

cdr3_length v_call cdr3_aa
17 TRBV6-1 CASSDSNRSWGRETQYF
14 TRBV5-1 CASRTGGGAVTQYF
13 TRBV5-5 CASSRSPDEKLFF
16 TRBV20-1 CSATPPDRNPTDTQYF
15 TRBV5-6 CASSLGRHTKSPLHF
12 TRBV20-1 CSAQPRGYGYTF
12 TRBV20-1 CSARGGTYEQYF
15 TRBV7-2 CASSPAPSSPRAQYF
14 TRBV4-1 CASSQPGRGREQYF
15 TRBV12-3/TRBV12-4 CASSLAGLAGIEQFF
15 TRBV12-3/TRBV12-4 CASSPRGSGIAEQYF
18 TRBV7-2 CASSLGGVRGTDYNEQFF
15 TRBV6-2/TRBV6-3 CASSPGRQRNEKLFF
15 TRBV7-2 CASSLPGGLLYGYTF
13 TRBV5-1 CASSNPSTDTQYF
13 TRBV7-9 CASSTGLAYEQFF
14 TRBV27 CASSFRSTGETQYF
13 TRBV20-1 CSASTGRNTEAFF